This TCR beta chain was identified in a study of beta chain features in type 1 diabetes. Study details: Age, gender and cell yields were similar between patients and healthy donors.

Points from the study as a whole: When Type 1 diabetes patients were examined, their TCRB CDR3s proved moderately but significantly shorter in all four CD4+ subsets. PCR might favor shorter templates, equally in patients and controls.

The study reverse transcribed the entire isolated RNA, so it sequenced expressed TCRB transcripts. Sequencing was performed with immunoSEQ multiplex PCR; in TCRdb, only in-frame clones are kept and a portion is missing. The table lists roughly 220,000 clones, about a sixth of them singletons. Germline V lookup: CDR1 MNHEY, CDR2 SMNVEV (reference sequence). V lost 2 bases to trimming and J lost 3 bases; unmatched junction nucleotides: 6. The CDR3 is 15 amino acids. A remark on this clone: As yet, its antigen is unknown.

The sequencing sample was made of naive CD4+ T cells from blood. The V call is TRBV27, the J call TRBJ2-7; 8 bases map to TRBD1. This sequence was found in a man between 25 and 39 years old with type 1 diabetes. CDR3 protein: CASSLMPGGGYEQYF. DNA for the CDR3: TGTGCCAGCAGTTTAATGCCAGGGGGCGGCTACGAGCAGTACTTC.